The rows below give T cell receptor beta chains drawn from one sample of a study of blood T cell repertoires in COVID-19. Using immunoSEQ multiplex PCR, the repertoire was profiled, and TCRdb retains in-frame clones only, with some absent. The sample shows roughly 65,000 clones, about 89% of them seen only once. Material for sequencing was peripheral blood. These receptors were obtained from a woman aged 55-70 years with acute or convalescent COVID-19. Both conserved end residues are part of each CDR3. Fields, in order: D gene, clone size, V gene, J gene, CDR3 length, CDR3 DNA, CDR3 protein. D genes are given only for firm matches. Some rows have no size entry. The others give once, few or many, or a class for an expanded clone.

>-|-|TRBV18|TRBJ1-5|13
TGTGCCAGCTCACCCAACGGACGGGGAGCCCCGCATTTT
CASSPNGRGAPHF
>TRBD1|-|TRBV27|TRBJ1-1|14
TGTGCCAGCAGTGCCCTAGGGGGCAGAACTGAAGCTTTCTTT
CASSALGGRTEAFF
>-|-|TRBV6-5|TRBJ1-6|14
TGTGCCAGCCGACAGGTACCCCGAAATTCACCCCTCCACTTT
CASRQVPRNSPLHF
>TRBD1|-|TRBV5-1|TRBJ1-1|16
TGCGCCAGCAGCCCGGCGACAGGGGTTGCGAACACTGAAGCTTTCTTT
CASSPATGVANTEAFF
>-|-|TRBV6-6|TRBJ1-6|19
TGTGCCAGCAGCTTCCAGGGGCGGAAAGGGTGGTCCTATAATTCACCCCTCCACTTT
CASSFQGRKGWSYNSPLHF
>-|-|TRBV27|TRBJ2-2|18
TGTGCCAGCAGTTTATCGGTTCAGGGGTCAGTTGGCACCGGGGAGCTGTTTTTT
CASSLSVQGSVGTGELFF
>-|-|TRBV29-1|TRBJ2-5|13
TGCAGCGTTGGGGCAGCGGCCCAAGAGACCCAGTACTTC
CSVGAAAQETQYF
>TRBD1|few|TRBV9|TRBJ2-6|18
TGTGCCAGCAGCGTAGACCGGGACAGAGCCTCTGGGGCCAACGTCCTGACTTTC
CASSVDRDRASGANVLTF
>-|-|TRBV2|TRBJ2-5|12
TGTGCCACAACCCAGGGTTCAGAGACCCAGTACTTC
CATTQGSETQYF
>-|-|TRBV7-3|TRBJ2-5|13
TGTGCCAGCAGCCGGGACTCCCGTCCCCCCCAGTACTTC
CASSRDSRPPQYF
>TRBD1|few|TRBV5-6|TRBJ2-7|15
TGTGCCAGCAGCCCCGGACAGGGTGGATTCTACGAGCAGTACTTC
CASSPGQGGFYEQYF
>TRBD1|-|TRBV6-1|TRBJ2-7|14
TGTGCCAGCAGTGAAGGGACAGGGGGCATAGAGCAGTACTTC
CASSEGTGGIEQYF
>TRBD1|-|TRBV5-8|TRBJ2-5|14
TGTGCCAGCAGCTGGGACAGGGGGCTTGTGACCCAGTACTTC
CASSWDRGLVTQYF
>-|-|TRBV7-7|TRBJ2-5|13
TGTGCCAGCAGCTTCAGCAGGGAAGAGACCCAGTACTTC
CASSFSREETQYF
>TRBD2|-|TRBV7-3|TRBJ2-1|17
TGTGCCAGCAGCTTAGCCGGTCCGGGACTAGCGTACAATGAGCAGTTCTTC
CASSLAGPGLAYNEQFF
>TRBD1|-|TRBV2|TRBJ2-5|15
TGTGCCAGCAGTGGGCCGGGACAGGTCCAAGAGACCCAGTACTTC
CASSGPGQVQETQYF
>-|-|TRBV29-1|TRBJ1-4|11
TGCAGCGTTGCAGTTAATGAAAAACTGTTTTTT
CSVAVNEKLFF
>TRBD1|-|TRBV6-5|TRBJ1-2|13
TGTGCCAGCAGCCAGACAGGGTTCGATGGCTACACCTTC
CASSQTGFDGYTF
>-|-|TRBV5-6|TRBJ1-2|13
TGTGCCAGCAGCTTGCAGGGAGGCTATGGCTACACCTTC
CASSLQGGYGYTF
>TRBD1|-|TRBV10-1|TRBJ2-3|15
TGCGCCAGCAGTGAGCTAGGACAGGGTGTAGATACGCAGTATTTT
CASSELGQGVDTQYF
>TRBD1|-|TRBV6-6|TRBJ1-6|19
TGTGCCAGCAGTCCCGGGACAGGGCTCTTCAGCTCCTATAATTCACCCCTCCACTTT
CASSPGTGLFSSYNSPLHF
>-|-|TRBV11-2|TRBJ2-7|15
TGTGCCAGCAGCTTTTCCCGGGACAACTCCTACGAGCAGTACTTC
CASSFSRDNSYEQYF
>-|-|TRBV7-9|TRBJ1-2|14
TGTGCCAGCACGACGGGACTTGAGAGCTATGGCTACACCTTC
CASTTGLESYGYTF